The clone carrying this T cell receptor (beta chain) has at least ten counts. TCRdb independently ran MiXCR on the 5' RACE reads; one entry per CDR3 protein. The profile shows approximately 40,000 distinct CDR3 sequences, about 4.4% of them singletons. These data come from a study of neurological immune-mediated disorders. The sequencing sample was made of CD4+ T cells from blood. The receptor was derived from a man between 18 and 29 years old in good health.

This chain's CDR3 is CASKTGGPGDTQYF. CDR3 nucleotides: TGTGCCAGCAAGACGGGGGGCCCGGGAGATACGCAGTATTTT. The V gene is TRBV6-1, the J gene TRBJ2-3; TRBD2 might be the D (7 bases). Trimming stripped 7 bases from V and 5 bases from J, with 16 bases between. The CDR3 totals 14 residues. CDR1 is MNHNS, CDR2 SASEGT, per germline.